The 23 T cell receptor beta chains reported below all come from one sample, sequenced in a study of long-term antiretroviral therapy in people with HIV (dated by TCRdb to about 2022). The immunoSEQ hsTCRB v3.0 assay was used at survey level resolution to sequence the TRB variable region. Drawn from immuneACCESS, this table holds only the in-frame rearrangements with V and J called that TCRdb kept. Clones are partly lost; checked studies trace under half to an unresolved V gene and leave the rest unexplained. The table for this sample lists about 16,000 clones; over 70% of them were counted only once. Jointly, the top ten make up more than 12% of the sample. The input for sequencing was unsorted PBMCs, taken around 1.2 years before starting antiretroviral therapy. The receptors were sampled from a man aged 25 to 45 with HIV.

The chain employs TRBV7-6 and TRBJ2-3; D is unclear. The germline V gene encodes CDR1 SGHVS and CDR2 FNYEAQ. Deletions cut 3 bases from V and 0 bases from J, with 10 bases between. This CDR3 has 15 amino acids. The CDR3 sequence: CASSFAGQSTDTQYF. CDR3 nucleotide sequence: TGTGCCAGCAGCTTTGCCGGCCAGAGCACAGATACGCAGTATTTT.

The gene calls are TRBV28 and TRBJ1-1; tentatively, D is TRBD1 (6 bases). V dropped 3 bases and J dropped 0 bases, with 11 bases sitting between them. Germline V gene lookup returns CDR1 MDHEN and CDR2 SYDVKM. The CDR3 consists of 15 residues. The CDR3 nucleotides read TGTGCCAGCAGTTTTACAGGGTCAATGAACACTGAAGCTTTCTTT. This gives the protein CASSFTGSMNTEAFF.

This clone was picked up one time. The rearrangement uses TRBV18 and TRBJ1-2; D is unresolved. Between the trimmed V and J ends, which lost 1 base and 1 base, there was a span of 7 bases. Germline values: CDR1 KGHSH, CDR2 LQKENI. The CDR3 loop spans 14 amino acids. CDR3 sequence: CASSPLEDNYGYTF. CDR3 sequence (DNA): TGTGCCAGCTCACCACTCGAGGATAACTATGGCTACACCTTC. The complete variable domain, with remaining parts taken from reference TRBV18 and TRBJ1-2, reads NAGVMQNPRHLVRRRGQEARLRCSPMKGHSHVYWYRQLPEEGLKFMVYLQKENIIDESGMPKERFSAEFPKEGPSILRIQQVVRGDSAAYFCASSPLEDNYGYTFGSGTRLTVV.

This chain uses TRBV7-2 with TRBJ2-2, with 14 positions matching TRBD2. CDR1 is SGHTA, CDR2 FQGNSA, per germline. There are 18 residues in the CDR3. V trimming: 3 bases; J trimming: 3 bases; junction bases outside the gene matches: 6. CDR3 sequence reads: CASSFAGTSGSYTGELFF. DNA of the CDR3: TGTGCCAGCAGCTTCGCCGGGACTAGCGGGAGCTACACCGGGGAGCTGTTTTTT.

The rearrangement uses TRBV5-1 and TRBJ1-2, with D uncertain. The CDR3 is 12 residues long. From germline, CDR1 is SGHRS and CDR2 YFSETQ. V was shortened by 4 bases and J by 7 bases, with 11 bases between the two germline ends. The CDR3 sequence is CASSPTTSGYTF. The CDR3 coding sequence is TGCGCCAGCAGCCCGACAACGAGTGGCTACACCTTC.

This sequence joins TRBV6-5 and TRBJ2-3, with TRBD2 matching 7 bases. V gave up 2 bases and J gave up 5 bases; unmatched junction bases: 7. The germline V gene has CDR1 MNHEY and CDR2 SVGAGI. The CDR3 is made up of 15 amino acids. CDR3 DNA sequence: TGTGCCAGCAGTTACGAAAGCGGGATGATAGATACGCAGTATTTT. Amino acids: CASSYESGMIDTQYF.

The V gene is TRBV7-4, the J gene TRBJ2-7; no clear D gene. Germline V CDR1 and CDR2: SGHVT, SQSDAQ. This CDR3 comprises 12 residues. Trimming left V 1 base short and J 2 bases short, with 3 bases between. The CDR3 here is CASSLDTYEQYF. The CDR3 DNA reads as TGTGCCAGCAGCTTAGATACCTACGAGCAGTACTTC.

The V gene is TRBV27, the J gene TRBJ1-1; a weak D match, TRBD1 (6 bases). V lost 5 bases, J lost 2 bases, and 12 bases lay in between. CDR1 and CDR2 (germline): MNHEY, SMNVEV (reference sequence). The CDR3 totals 14 residues. The CDR3 spells CASSQRGGNTEAFF. In nucleotides, the CDR3 is TGTGCCAGCAGTCAACGAGGGGGTAACACTGAAGCTTTCTTT.

Relative to its sample, this clone is medium-sized. The chain carries TRBV21-1 and TRBJ1-5; TRBD1, as called in the table, went unchecked against the DNA. TRBV21-1 is an annotated pseudogene. The CDR3 contains 14 residues. This CDR3 reads CASKHRDTDQPQHF. The CDR3 DNA reads as TGTGCCAGCAAACACCGGGACACTGATCAGCCCCAGCATTTT.

This clone appeared a few times. The CDR3 here is CASSGPGADNSPLHF. CDR3 in DNA: TGTGCCAGCAGTGGTCCAGGGGCGGATAATTCACCCCTCCACTTT. V usage is TRBV2 and J usage is TRBJ1-6; the D gene is possibly TRBD1 (6 bases). Trimming took 4 bases from V and 5 from J, leaving 12 bases between them. CDR3 length: 15 residues. Germline-derived CDR1 and CDR2 are SNHLY and FYNNEI.

Only a few counts were recorded for this clone. The chain links TRBV20-1 to TRBJ1-2, with a tentative D call TRBD1 (6 bases). Germline assignment: CDR1 DFQATT and CDR2 SNEGSKA (reference sequence). The CDR3 contains 10 residues. With 6 bases removed from V and 7 bases from J, the gap between germline ends came to 9 bases. CDR3 nucleotides: TGCAGTGCCCAGGGGTCTGGCTACACCTTC. Its protein is CSAQGSGYTF.

This clone was observed once. The V gene is TRBV29-1, the J gene TRBJ1-1; D possibly corresponds to TRBD1 (5 bases). Trimming removed 5 bases at V and 1 base at J, with 11 bases between. The CDR3 has 13 residues. In germline, CDR1 is SQVTM, CDR2 ANQGSEA. The CDR3: CSVWDGRNTEAFF. CDR3 sequence (DNA): TGCAGCGTTTGGGACGGAAGGAACACTGAAGCTTTCTTT.

This rearrangement joins TRBV27 to TRBJ2-7; D is undetermined. Trimming left V 8 bases short and J 6 bases short, with 14 bases between. Looked up from germline, CDR1 is MNHEY and CDR2 is SMNVEV (reference sequence). This CDR3 region has 12 residues. CDR3: CASGIQTSEQYF. The CDR3 region has the DNA TGTGCCAGCGGAATCCAGACATCCGAGCAGTACTTC.

V gene TRBV6-5 combines with J gene TRBJ1-6; no definite D call. The germline CDR1 and CDR2 sequences are MNHEY and SVGAGI. CDR3 length: 12 amino acids. V lost 6 bases and J 9 bases, leaving 9 bases between the germline ends. CDR3 sequence: CASSSRGSPLHF. CDR3 DNA: TGTGCCAGCAGCTCTCGAGGTTCACCCCTCCACTTT.

This sequence joins TRBV19 and TRBJ1-1; no reliable D call. Trimming cost V 1 base and J 4 bases, with 7 bases left between them. From germline, CDR1 is LNHDA and CDR2 SQIVND (reference sequence). The CDR3 extends over 13 amino acids. The CDR3 loop reads CASSIGPGTEAFF. CDR3 bases: TGTGCCAGTAGTATAGGCCCGGGCACTGAAGCTTTCTTT.

V gene TRBV18 combines with J gene TRBJ2-1; D assignment may be TRBD1 or TRBD2 (5 bases each). The germline V gene encodes CDR1 KGHSH and CDR2 LQKENI. Trimming shortened V by 3 bases and J by 9 bases, and 21 bases separated the two germline ends. The CDR3 totals 16 residues. The CDR3 bases are TGTGCCAGCTCACCGCCTCCGGCCGGGGCAACTGGTGAGCAGTTCTTC. As protein: CASSPPPAGATGEQFF.

Written as DNA, the CDR3 is TGTGCCAGCAGCCCCAGGACAGGTCGGGGCACTGAAGCTTTCTTT. This sequence encodes CASSPRTGRGTEAFF. The chain employs TRBV7-8 and TRBJ1-1, with 7 bases that match TRBD1. This CDR3 spans 15 amino acids. Germline V CDR1 and CDR2: SGHVS, FQNEAQ. With V trimmed by 5 bases and J by 4 bases, 10 bases remained unmatched.

This clone was counted a few times. V usage is TRBV7-2 and J usage is TRBJ1-1, with D unclear. CDR1 and CDR2 (germline): SGHTA, FQGNSA. This CDR3 spans 13 amino acids. Trimming cost V 5 bases and J 4 bases, with 11 bases left between them. CDR3 bases: TGTGCCAGCAGCATTAAATTGGGCACTGAAGCTTTCTTT. Translated: CASSIKLGTEAFF. The variable domain in full, completed from reference TRBV7-2 and TRBJ1-1, reads GAGVSQSPSNKVTEKGKDVELRCDPISGHTALYWYRQSLGQGLEFLIYFQGNSAPDKSGLPSDRFSAERTGGSVSTLTIQRTQQEDSAVYLCASSIKLGTEAFFGQGTRLTVV.

The rearrangement links TRBV12-5 to TRBJ2-7; D unresolved. Germline lookup yields CDR1 LGHNT and CDR2 FRNRAP. This CDR3 has 11 residues. Deletions cut 7 bases from V and 6 bases from J, with 10 bases between. CDR3 residues: CASDLLSEQYF. The CDR3 DNA reads TGTGCTAGTGACCTACTAAGCGAGCAGTACTTC.

This clone has more than one count but fewer than ten. The genes are TRBV6-1 and TRBJ1-2; no clear D gene. With 0 bases removed from V and 7 bases from J, the gap between germline ends came to 3 bases. Looked up from germline, CDR1 is MNHNS and CDR2 is SASEGT. The CDR3 runs to 11 residues. The CDR3 bases are TGTGCCAGCAGTGAAGCTAGTGGCTACACCTTC. As protein: CASSEASGYTF.

This chain connects TRBV10-1 to TRBJ2-5, with D perhaps TRBD1 or TRBD2 (5 bases each). The CDR3 is 16 residues long. The V end was cut by 0 bases, the J end by 1 base, with 12 bases between. Germline values: CDR1 WNHNN, CDR2 SYGVQD (reference sequence). The DNA of the CDR3 is TGCGCCAGCAGTGAGTCGACCCAGAGGGGCCAAGAGACCCAGTACTTC. It yields the protein CASSESTQRGQETQYF.

The table lists this clone with a few counts. The chain has TRBV25-1 and TRBJ2-7; D is unresolved. V was clipped by 7 bases and J by 3 bases, with 19 bases between them. The CDR3 covers 15 residues. CDR1 MGHDK and CDR2 SYGVNS come from the germline V gene. The CDR3 DNA follows: TGTGCCAGCACCCCCCTACGGGCAGAGCGCTACGAGCAGTACTTC. Protein sequence: CASTPLRAERYEQYF.

Worth noting for this clone: At one of its ends the junction is not consistent with the germline gene, which may arise from a read error. V usage is TRBV7-7 and J usage is TRBJ1-5; 7 bases match TRBD1. CDR1 and CDR2 (germline): SSHAT, FNYEAQ (reference sequence). This CDR3 is built from 17 residues. CDR3 coding DNA: TGTGCTAGCAGCCCCGAAAGACAGGGCGAGGGCAATCAGCCCCAGCATTTT. Protein: CASSPERQGEGNQPQHF.